This entry is about one T cell receptor (beta chain). Its target is not known. TCRdb's copy holds only in-frame clones and misses some; the assay was immunoSEQ multiplex PCR. The sample includes 85,000 to 100,000 clones, about 86% seen only once; the top ten take approximately 6.8%. The data were obtained in a study of T cell responses to AZD1222 COVID-19 vaccine. Overall study findings and caveats: CD4 TCRs covered the whole spike, strongest at regions 160-218 and 743-854.

V lost 5 bases and J 3 bases, leaving 13 bases between the germline ends. The germline V gene encodes CDR1 LGHNA and CDR2 YNFKEQ. The CDR3 covers 15 residues. Sample: peripheral blood, taken on day 0 of AZD1222 vaccination. The TCR sequence derives from an adult in good health. The chain has TRBV4-2 and TRBJ1-4; D may be TRBD1 (5 bases). The CDR3 DNA reads TGTGCCAGCAGCGAGAGGATGGGGCCTAATGAAAAACTGTTTTTT. Translating gives CASSERMGPNEKLFF.